The clone carrying this T cell receptor (beta chain) turned up a few times. The data derive from a study of T cells in Graves' hyperthyroidism and ophthalmopathy. Study as a whole: Specimen type is peripheral blood, collected at initial diagnosis prior to any treatment.

Researchers took RNA transcripts and amplified the TCR beta CDR3 regions from them. The study used the HTBI primer set for a first-round RT-PCR of the TCR CDR3. From the multiplex PCR reads, TCRdb called clonotypes with MiXCR, one entry per CDR3 protein. Of just under 750,000 distinct CDR3 sequences in the sample, under 45% were seen once. Not enrolled were patients with uncontrolled infection, other autoimmune disease, pregnancy or lactation. Together with thyroid ultrasound, orbital computed tomography, serum thyroxine and TRAb, clinical symptoms were used for diagnoses. This receptor was taken from a woman in her forties with Graves' hyperthyroidism. Material: blood.

In nucleotides, the CDR3 is TGTGCCATCAGTGGGACCACAGGGGGGGGCGAGTCCTACGAGCAGTACTTC. Its protein product is CAISGTTGGGESYEQYF. The chain couples TRBV10-3 to TRBJ2-7, with D possibly TRBD1 on 8 matching bases. CDR3 size: 17 residues. Germline assignment: CDR1 ENHRY and CDR2 SYGVKD. V was cut by 4 bases and J by 1 base, with 20 bases left in between.